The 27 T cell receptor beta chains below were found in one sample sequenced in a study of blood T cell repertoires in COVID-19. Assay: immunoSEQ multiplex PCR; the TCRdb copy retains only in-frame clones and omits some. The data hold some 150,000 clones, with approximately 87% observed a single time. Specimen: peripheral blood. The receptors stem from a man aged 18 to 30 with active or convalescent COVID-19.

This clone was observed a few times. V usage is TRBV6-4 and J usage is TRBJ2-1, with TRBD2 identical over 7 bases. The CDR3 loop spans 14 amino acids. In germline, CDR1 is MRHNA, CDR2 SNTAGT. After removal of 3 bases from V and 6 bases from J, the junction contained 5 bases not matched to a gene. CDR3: CASSEASGSNEQFF. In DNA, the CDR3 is TGTGCCAGCAGTGAAGCTAGCGGTTCCAATGAGCAGTTCTTC.

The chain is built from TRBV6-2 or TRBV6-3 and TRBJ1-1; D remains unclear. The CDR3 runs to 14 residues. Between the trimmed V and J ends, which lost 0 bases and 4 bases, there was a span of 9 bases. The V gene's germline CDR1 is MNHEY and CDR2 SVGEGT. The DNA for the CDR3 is TGTGCCAGCAGTTACTCGCGGGATCGCACTGAAGCTTTCTTT. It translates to CASSYSRDRTEAFF.

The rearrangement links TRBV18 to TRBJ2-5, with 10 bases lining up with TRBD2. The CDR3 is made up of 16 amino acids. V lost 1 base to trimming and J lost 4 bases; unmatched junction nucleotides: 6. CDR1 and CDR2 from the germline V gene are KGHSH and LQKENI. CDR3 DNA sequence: TGTGCCAGCTCACCACTTCATAGCGGGGGGACAGAGACCCAGTACTTC. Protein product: CASSPLHSGGTETQYF.

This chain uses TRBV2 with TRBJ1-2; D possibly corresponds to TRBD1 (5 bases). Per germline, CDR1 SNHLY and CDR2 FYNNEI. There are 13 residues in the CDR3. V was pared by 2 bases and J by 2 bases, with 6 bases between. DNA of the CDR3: TGTGCCAGCAGTGAAAGGACAAACTATGGCTACACCTTC. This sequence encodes CASSERTNYGYTF.

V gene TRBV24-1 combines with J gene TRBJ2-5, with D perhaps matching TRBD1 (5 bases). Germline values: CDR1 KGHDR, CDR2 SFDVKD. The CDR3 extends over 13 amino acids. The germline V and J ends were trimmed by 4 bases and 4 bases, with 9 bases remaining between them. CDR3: CATSEGVRETQYF. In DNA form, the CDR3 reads TGTGCCACCAGTGAAGGGGTTCGAGAGACCCAGTACTTC.

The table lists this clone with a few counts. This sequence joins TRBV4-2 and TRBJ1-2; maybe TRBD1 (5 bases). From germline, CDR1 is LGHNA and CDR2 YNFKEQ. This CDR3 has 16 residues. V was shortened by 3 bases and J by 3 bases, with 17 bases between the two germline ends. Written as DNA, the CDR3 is TGTGCCAGCAGCCATCCTTTACAGGCGGGGGACTATGGCTACACCTTC. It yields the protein CASSHPLQAGDYGYTF.

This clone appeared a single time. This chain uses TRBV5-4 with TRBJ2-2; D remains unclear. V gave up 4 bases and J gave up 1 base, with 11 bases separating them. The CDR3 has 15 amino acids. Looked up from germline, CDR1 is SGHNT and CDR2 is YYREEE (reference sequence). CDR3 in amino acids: CASSPARLNTGELFF. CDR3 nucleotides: TGTGCCAGCAGCCCCGCGAGGTTGAACACCGGGGAGCTGTTTTTT.

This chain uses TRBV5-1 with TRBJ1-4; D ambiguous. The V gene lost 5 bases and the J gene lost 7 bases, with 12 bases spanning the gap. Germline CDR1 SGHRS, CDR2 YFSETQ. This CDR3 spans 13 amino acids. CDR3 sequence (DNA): TGCGCCAGCAGTTTAGTCCCAAGTGAAAAACTGTTTTTT. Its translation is CASSLVPSEKLFF.

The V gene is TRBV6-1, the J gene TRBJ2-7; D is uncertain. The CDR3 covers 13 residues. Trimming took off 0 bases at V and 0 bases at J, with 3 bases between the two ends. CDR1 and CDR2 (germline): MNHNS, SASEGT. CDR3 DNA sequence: TGTGCCAGCAGTGAAGCCAGCTCCTACGAGCAGTACGTC. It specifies CASSEASSYEQYV.

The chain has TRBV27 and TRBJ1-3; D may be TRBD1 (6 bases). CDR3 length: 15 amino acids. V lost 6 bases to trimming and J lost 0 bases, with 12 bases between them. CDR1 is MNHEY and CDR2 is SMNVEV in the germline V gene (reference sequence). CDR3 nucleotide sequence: TGTGCCAGCAGGACACAGGGTCTCTCTGGAAACACCATATATTTT. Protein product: CASRTQGLSGNTIYF.

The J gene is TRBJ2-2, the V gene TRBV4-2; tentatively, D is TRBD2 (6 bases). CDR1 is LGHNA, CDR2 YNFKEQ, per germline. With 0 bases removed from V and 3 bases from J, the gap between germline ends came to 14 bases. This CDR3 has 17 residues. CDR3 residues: CASSQDGGSPYTGELFF. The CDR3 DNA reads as TGTGCCAGCAGCCAAGATGGGGGGTCTCCGTACACCGGGGAGCTGTTTTTT.

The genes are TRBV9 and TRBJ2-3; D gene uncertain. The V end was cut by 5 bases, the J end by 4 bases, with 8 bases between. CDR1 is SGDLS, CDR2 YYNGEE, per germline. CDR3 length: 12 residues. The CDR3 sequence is CASRKLADTQYF. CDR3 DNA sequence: TGTGCCAGCAGGAAACTTGCAGATACGCAGTATTTT. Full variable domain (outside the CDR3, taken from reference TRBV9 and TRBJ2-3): DSGVTQTPKHLITATGQRVTLRCSPRSGDLSVYWYQQSLDQGLQFLIQYYNGEERAKGNILERFSAQQFPDLHSELNLSSLELGDSALYFCASRKLADTQYFGPGTRLTVL.

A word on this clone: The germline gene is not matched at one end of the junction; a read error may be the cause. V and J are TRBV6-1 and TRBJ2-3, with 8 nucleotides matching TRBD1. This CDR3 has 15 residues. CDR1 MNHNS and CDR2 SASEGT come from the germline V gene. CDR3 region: CASSKADREPDTQYF. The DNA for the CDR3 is TGTGCCAGCAGTAAAGCGGACAGGGAACCAGATACGCAGTATTTT.

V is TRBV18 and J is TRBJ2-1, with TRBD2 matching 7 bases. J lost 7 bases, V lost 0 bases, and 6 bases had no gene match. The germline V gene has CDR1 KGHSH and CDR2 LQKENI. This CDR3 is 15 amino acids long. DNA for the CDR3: TGTGCCAGCTCACCACCGTCCAGCGGGGAGAATGAGCAGTTCTTC. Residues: CASSPPSSGENEQFF.

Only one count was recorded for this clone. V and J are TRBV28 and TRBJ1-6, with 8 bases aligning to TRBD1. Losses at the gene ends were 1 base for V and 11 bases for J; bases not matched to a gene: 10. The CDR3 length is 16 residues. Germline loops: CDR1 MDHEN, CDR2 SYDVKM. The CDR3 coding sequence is TGTGCCAGCAGTTTATTGGGACAGGCAATTGTGCCACCCCTCCACTTT. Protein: CASSLLGQAIVPPLHF.

CDR3 in DNA: TGTGCCAGCAGGGGGTTGGGATGGGGACTAGGGAACATTCAGTACTTC. Translating it yields CASRGLGWGLGNIQYF. This chain connects TRBV2 to TRBJ2-4; 8 bases align to TRBD2. This CDR3 is 16 amino acids long. V shed 6 bases, J shed 7 bases, and the junction held 14 bases outside the gene matches. The germline V gene encodes CDR1 SNHLY and CDR2 FYNNEI.

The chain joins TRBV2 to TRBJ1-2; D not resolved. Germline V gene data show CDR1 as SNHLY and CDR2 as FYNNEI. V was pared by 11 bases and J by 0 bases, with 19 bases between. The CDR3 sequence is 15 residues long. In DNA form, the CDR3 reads TGTGCCCTACAAGGAGCTGAAAGTGCTAACTATGGCTACACCTTC. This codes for CALQGAESANYGYTF.

The CDR3 protein is CASGGTTGFNTQYF. The CDR3 DNA reads TGCGCCAGTGGCGGGACCACTGGTTTCAATACGCAGTATTTT. The rearrangement uses TRBV10-2 and TRBJ2-3; TRBD2 might be the D (6 bases). With 9 bases removed from V and 7 bases from J, the gap between germline ends came to 20 bases. Germline V gene data show CDR1 as WSHSY and CDR2 as SAAADI. The CDR3 has 14 residues.

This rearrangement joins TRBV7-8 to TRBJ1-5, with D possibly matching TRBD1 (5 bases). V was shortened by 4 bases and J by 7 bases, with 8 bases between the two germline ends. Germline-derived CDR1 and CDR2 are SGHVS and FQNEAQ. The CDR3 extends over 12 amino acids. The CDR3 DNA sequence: TGTGCCAGCAGCTCGCGGGGGCAGCCCCAGCATTTT. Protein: CASSSRGQPQHF. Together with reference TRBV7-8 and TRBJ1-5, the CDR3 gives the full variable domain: GAGVSQSPRYKVAKRGQDVALRCDPISGHVSLFWYQQALGQGPEFLTYFQNEAQLDKSGLPSDRFFAERPEGSVSTLKIQRTQQEDSAVYLCASSSRGQPQHFGDGTRLSIL.

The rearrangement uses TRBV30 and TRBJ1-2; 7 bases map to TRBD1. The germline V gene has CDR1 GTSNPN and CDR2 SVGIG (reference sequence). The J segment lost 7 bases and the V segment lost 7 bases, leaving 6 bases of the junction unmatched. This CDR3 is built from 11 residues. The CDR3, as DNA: TGTGCCTCACCGACAGGGTTTGGCTACACCTTC. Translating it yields CASPTGFGYTF.

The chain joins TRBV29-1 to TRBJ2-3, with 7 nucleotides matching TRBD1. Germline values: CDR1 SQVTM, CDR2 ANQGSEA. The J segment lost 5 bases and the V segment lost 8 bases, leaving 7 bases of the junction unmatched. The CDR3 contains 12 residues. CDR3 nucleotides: TGCAGCTTTAGGGGGCTTGGAGATACGCAGTATTTT. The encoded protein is CSFRGLGDTQYF.

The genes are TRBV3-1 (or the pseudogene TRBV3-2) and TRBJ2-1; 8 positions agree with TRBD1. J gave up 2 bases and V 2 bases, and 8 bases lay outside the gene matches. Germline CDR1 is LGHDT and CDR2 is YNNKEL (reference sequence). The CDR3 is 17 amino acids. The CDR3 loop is CASSQYTGGRTYNEQFF. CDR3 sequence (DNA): TGTGCCAGCAGCCAATATACAGGGGGTAGAACCTACAATGAGCAGTTCTTC.

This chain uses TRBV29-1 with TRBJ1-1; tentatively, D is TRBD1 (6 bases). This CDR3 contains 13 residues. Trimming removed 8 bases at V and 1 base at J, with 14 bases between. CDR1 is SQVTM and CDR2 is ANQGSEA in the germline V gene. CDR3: CSSDEQGNTEAFF. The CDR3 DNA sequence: TGCAGCTCCGATGAACAGGGGAACACTGAAGCTTTCTTT.

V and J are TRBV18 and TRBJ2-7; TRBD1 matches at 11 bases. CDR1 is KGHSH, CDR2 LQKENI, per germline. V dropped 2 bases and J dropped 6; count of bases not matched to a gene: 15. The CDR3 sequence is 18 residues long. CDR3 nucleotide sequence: TGTGCCAGCTCACCATGGGACAGGGGGTCTATTCAAGGCAGCGAGCAGTACTTC. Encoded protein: CASSPWDRGSIQGSEQYF.

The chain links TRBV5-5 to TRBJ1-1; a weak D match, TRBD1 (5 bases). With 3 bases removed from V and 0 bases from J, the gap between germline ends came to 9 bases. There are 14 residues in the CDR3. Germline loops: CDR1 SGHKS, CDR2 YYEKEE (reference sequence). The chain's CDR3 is CASSSRVVNTEAFF. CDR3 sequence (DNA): TGTGCCAGCAGCTCCAGGGTCGTGAACACTGAAGCTTTCTTT.

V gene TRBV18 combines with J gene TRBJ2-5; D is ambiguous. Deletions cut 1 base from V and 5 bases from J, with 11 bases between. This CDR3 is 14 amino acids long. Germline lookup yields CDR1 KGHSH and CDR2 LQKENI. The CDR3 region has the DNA TGTGCCAGCTCACCACGTAGACTGGAGGAGACCCAGTACTTC. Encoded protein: CASSPRRLEETQYF.

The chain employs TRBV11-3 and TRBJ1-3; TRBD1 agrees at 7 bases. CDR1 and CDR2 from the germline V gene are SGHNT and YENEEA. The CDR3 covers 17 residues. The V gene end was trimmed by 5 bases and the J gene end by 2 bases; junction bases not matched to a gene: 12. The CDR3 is CASSPSVQGKAGNTIYF. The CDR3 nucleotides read TGTGCCAGCAGCCCGAGCGTACAGGGGAAAGCTGGAAACACCATATATTTT.